This T cell receptor (beta chain) is drawn from a study of T cell responses to AZD1222 COVID-19 vaccine. After removal of 4 bases from V and 8 bases from J, the junction contained 0 bases not matched to a gene. CDR1 is WSHSY and CDR2 is SAAADI in the germline V gene. The CDR3 runs 12 residues. The protocol was immunoSEQ multiplex PCR, while the TCRdb copy is restricted to in-frame clones and leaves out a portion. The data contain 95,000 to 110,000 clones, about 89% of them seen just once; the ten biggest clones take up 6.6%. The clonotype was recovered from an adult in good health. The input for sequencing was peripheral blood, taken on day 0 of AZD1222 vaccination. This chain joins TRBV10-2 and TRBJ2-1, with 9 bases fitting TRBD2. The CDR3, as DNA: TGCGCCAGCAGTGGACTAGCGGATGAGCAGTTCTTC. It translates to CASSGLADEQFF.